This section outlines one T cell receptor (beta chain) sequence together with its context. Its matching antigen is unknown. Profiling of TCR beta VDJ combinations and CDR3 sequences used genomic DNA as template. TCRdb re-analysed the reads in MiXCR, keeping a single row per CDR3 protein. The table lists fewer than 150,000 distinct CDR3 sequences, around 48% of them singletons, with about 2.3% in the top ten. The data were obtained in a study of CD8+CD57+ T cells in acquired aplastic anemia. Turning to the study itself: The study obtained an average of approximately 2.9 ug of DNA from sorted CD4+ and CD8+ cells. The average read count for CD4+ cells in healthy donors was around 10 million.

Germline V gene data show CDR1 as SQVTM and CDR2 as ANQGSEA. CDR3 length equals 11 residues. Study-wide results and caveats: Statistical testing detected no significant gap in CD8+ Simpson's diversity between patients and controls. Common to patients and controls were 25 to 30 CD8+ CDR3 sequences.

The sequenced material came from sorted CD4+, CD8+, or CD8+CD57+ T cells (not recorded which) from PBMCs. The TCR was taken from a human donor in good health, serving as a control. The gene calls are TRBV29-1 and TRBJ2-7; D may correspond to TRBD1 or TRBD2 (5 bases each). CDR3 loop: CSAEGHGEQYF. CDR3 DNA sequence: TGCAGTGCCGAGGGGCATGGGGAGCAGTACTTC.